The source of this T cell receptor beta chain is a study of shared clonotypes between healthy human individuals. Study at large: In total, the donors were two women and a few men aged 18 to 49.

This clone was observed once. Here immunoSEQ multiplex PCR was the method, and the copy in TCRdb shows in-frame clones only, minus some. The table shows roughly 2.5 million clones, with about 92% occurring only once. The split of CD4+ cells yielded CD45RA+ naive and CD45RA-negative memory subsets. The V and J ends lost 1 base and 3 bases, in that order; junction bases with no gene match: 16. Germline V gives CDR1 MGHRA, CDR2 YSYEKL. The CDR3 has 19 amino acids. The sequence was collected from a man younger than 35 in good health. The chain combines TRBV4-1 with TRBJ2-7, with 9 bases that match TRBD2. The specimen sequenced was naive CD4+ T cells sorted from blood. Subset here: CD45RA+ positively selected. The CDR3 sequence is CASSQGGLAGKKGVYEQYF. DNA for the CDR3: TGCGCCAGCAGCCAAGGGGGTCTAGCGGGAAAGAAAGGAGTCTACGAGCAGTACTTC.